This is a list of T cell receptor beta chains from one sample in a study of blood T cell repertoires in COVID-19. Generated by immunoSEQ multiplex PCR, the TCRdb table keeps only in-frame clones and is missing some. This table holds just under 300,000 clones, around 87% found once. Sequencing was done on a sample of peripheral blood. These receptors were collected from a man between 65 and 85 years old with acute or convalescent COVID-19. CDR3s include the opening cysteine and the closing phenylalanine or tryptophan. Each record gives: D gene, J gene, clone size, V gene, CDR3 DNA, CDR3 protein. The D gene is left open where the match is weak. Size values are once, few and many counts, or a class for expanded clones, and some rows have none.

D gene: TRBD2
J gene: TRBJ2-2
clone size: NA
V gene: TRBV3-1/TRBV3-2
CDR3 DNA: TGTGCCAGCAGCGCTACTAGCGGGGTAGAAGCCGGGGAGCTGTTTTTT
CDR3 protein: CASSATSGVEAGELFF

D gene: NA
J gene: TRBJ2-1
clone size: NA
V gene: TRBV6-5
CDR3 DNA: TGTGCCAGCAGACAGGGTTTCGCCTACAATGAGCAGTTCTTC
CDR3 protein: CASRQGFAYNEQFF

D gene: TRBD1
J gene: TRBJ1-3
clone size: NA
V gene: TRBV18
CDR3 DNA: TGTGCCAGCTCACCAGGGACAGGACACTCTGGAAACACCATATATTTT
CDR3 protein: CASSPGTGHSGNTIYF

D gene: NA
J gene: TRBJ2-6
clone size: NA
V gene: TRBV4-1
CDR3 DNA: TGCGCCAGCAGCCAAGGTGCGTCGGGTTCTGGGGCCAACGTCCTGACTTTC
CDR3 protein: CASSQGASGSGANVLTF

D gene: NA
J gene: TRBJ1-5
clone size: NA
V gene: TRBV28
CDR3 DNA: TGTGCCAGCAGTCCCTACAGGGAAAATCAGCCCCAGCATTTT
CDR3 protein: CASSPYRENQPQHF

D gene: NA
J gene: TRBJ1-1
clone size: few
V gene: TRBV18
CDR3 DNA: TGTGCCAGCTCACCGTTCGCGGGGGACACTGAAGCTTTCTTT
CDR3 protein: CASSPFAGDTEAFF

D gene: NA
J gene: TRBJ1-6
clone size: NA
V gene: TRBV5-4
CDR3 DNA: TGTGCCAGCAGCCCGGACAGAGTCTATAATTCACCCCTCCACTTT
CDR3 protein: CASSPDRVYNSPLHF

D gene: TRBD2
J gene: TRBJ2-1
clone size: NA
V gene: TRBV29-1
CDR3 DNA: TGCAGCGTCTGGGGACTAGCGGACTACAATGAGCAGTTCTTC
CDR3 protein: CSVWGLADYNEQFF

D gene: NA
J gene: TRBJ2-7
clone size: NA
V gene: TRBV6-4
CDR3 DNA: TGTGCCAGCATGCCCCTGACTAGTTTCTACGAGCAGTACTTC
CDR3 protein: CASMPLTSFYEQYF

D gene: NA
J gene: TRBJ2-7
clone size: NA
V gene: TRBV2
CDR3 DNA: TGTGCCAGCAAGGAGCAGACCTACGAGCAGTACTTC
CDR3 protein: CASKEQTYEQYF

D gene: NA
J gene: TRBJ2-1
clone size: NA
V gene: TRBV4-1
CDR3 DNA: TGCGCCAGCAGCCAGTACCTCGGACTGCACAATGAGCAGTTCTTC
CDR3 protein: CASSQYLGLHNEQFF

D gene: NA
J gene: TRBJ2-7
clone size: NA
V gene: TRBV30
CDR3 DNA: TGTGCCGGTGGGTCGACGGGGAGCGACGAGCAGTACTTC
CDR3 protein: CAGGSTGSDEQYF

D gene: TRBD2
J gene: TRBJ2-7
clone size: once
V gene: TRBV5-4
CDR3 DNA: TGTGCCAGCAAATGGGGGACTAGCGACCGAAAGCAGTACTTC
CDR3 protein: CASKWGTSDRKQYF

D gene: NA
J gene: TRBJ2-4
clone size: NA
V gene: TRBV19
CDR3 DNA: TGTGCCAGTAGTTATCCGGGGGCCAAAAACATTCAGTACTTC
CDR3 protein: CASSYPGAKNIQYF

D gene: NA
J gene: TRBJ1-5
clone size: NA
V gene: TRBV27
CDR3 DNA: TGTGCCAGCAGTTTATCTTGGGCAGGGCGACAGCCCCAGCATTTT
CDR3 protein: CASSLSWAGRQPQHF

D gene: TRBD2
J gene: TRBJ2-7
clone size: NA
V gene: TRBV6-2/TRBV6-3
CDR3 DNA: TGTGCCAGCAGTTACTCTCTCCTAGCGGGGGCCTACGAGCAGTACTTC
CDR3 protein: CASSYSLLAGAYEQYF

D gene: NA
J gene: TRBJ1-2
clone size: NA
V gene: TRBV10-3
CDR3 DNA: TGTGCCATCAGTGGAACAGGCTATGGCTACACCTTC
CDR3 protein: CAISGTGYGYTF

D gene: TRBD1
J gene: TRBJ2-3
clone size: once
V gene: TRBV5-1
CDR3 DNA: TGCGCCAGCAGCTTGGGACAGGGCGGCACAGATACGCAGTATTTT
CDR3 protein: CASSLGQGGTDTQYF

D gene: NA
J gene: TRBJ1-2
clone size: NA
V gene: TRBV10-3
CDR3 DNA: TGTGCCATCAGTCTCAAAGGGGATAGCTATGGCTACACCTTC
CDR3 protein: CAISLKGDSYGYTF

D gene: NA
J gene: TRBJ2-1
clone size: NA
V gene: TRBV5-4
CDR3 DNA: TGTGCCAGCAGCTCGCGAGCGGAGGGGAATGAGCAGTTCTTC
CDR3 protein: CASSSRAEGNEQFF

D gene: NA
J gene: TRBJ1-2
clone size: NA
V gene: TRBV3-1/TRBV3-2
CDR3 DNA: TGTGCCAGCAGCCACCTGGACAGTAACTATGGCTACACCTTC
CDR3 protein: CASSHLDSNYGYTF

D gene: TRBD2
J gene: TRBJ2-1
clone size: NA
V gene: TRBV4-3
CDR3 DNA: TGCGCCAGCAGCCAAGCCGGACTAGCGGACAACAATGAGCAGTTCTTC
CDR3 protein: CASSQAGLADNNEQFF

D gene: NA
J gene: TRBJ2-1
clone size: NA
V gene: TRBV10-3
CDR3 DNA: TGTGCCATCAGTGAGTCCCGAAGCGATGAGCAGTTCTTC
CDR3 protein: CAISESRSDEQFF

D gene: TRBD1
J gene: TRBJ1-2
clone size: NA
V gene: TRBV19
CDR3 DNA: TGTGCCAGTACTTCATGGGGACAGGGTGACTATGGCTACACCTTC
CDR3 protein: CASTSWGQGDYGYTF

D gene: NA
J gene: TRBJ2-1
clone size: once
V gene: TRBV29-1
CDR3 DNA: TGCAGCGTTGACCCGGGAACTTATCTTAGAGAAGATTTCTACAATGAGCAGTTCTTC
CDR3 protein: CSVDPGTYLREDFYNEQFF

D gene: NA
J gene: TRBJ2-5
clone size: NA
V gene: TRBV27
CDR3 DNA: TGTGCCAGCATAGTGCGCCAAGAGACCCAGTACTTC
CDR3 protein: CASIVRQETQYF

D gene: NA
J gene: TRBJ2-1
clone size: NA
V gene: TRBV28
CDR3 DNA: TGTGCCAGCATTAAACTGGGCCCCTACAATGAGCAGTTCTTC
CDR3 protein: CASIKLGPYNEQFF

D gene: NA
J gene: TRBJ2-5
clone size: NA
V gene: TRBV4-3
CDR3 DNA: TGCGCCAGCAGCCAATCCCCTGGGCCTTTAGAGACCCAGTACTTC
CDR3 protein: CASSQSPGPLETQYF

D gene: TRBD2
J gene: TRBJ2-7
clone size: few
V gene: TRBV29-1
CDR3 DNA: TGCAGCGTTGGTAGGGCTAGCGGGAGTGGCGAGCAGTACTTC
CDR3 protein: CSVGRASGSGEQYF

D gene: NA
J gene: TRBJ1-3
clone size: NA
V gene: TRBV5-1
CDR3 DNA: TGCGCCAGCAGCCTCGGTCCCAGGTACTCTGGAAACACCATATATTTT
CDR3 protein: CASSLGPRYSGNTIYF

D gene: NA
J gene: TRBJ1-2
clone size: NA
V gene: TRBV19
CDR3 DNA: TGTGCCAGTATTACAGGAATAGGAGGCTACACCTTC
CDR3 protein: CASITGIGGYTF

D gene: TRBD2
J gene: TRBJ2-2
clone size: NA
V gene: TRBV5-1
CDR3 DNA: TGCGCCAGCAGCATCCGGACGGGGGGGGCCGGGGAGCTGTTTTTT
CDR3 protein: CASSIRTGGAGELFF

D gene: TRBD1
J gene: TRBJ2-4
clone size: NA
V gene: TRBV7-2
CDR3 DNA: TGTGCCAGCAGCTTGAGGGGGACAGGGACTCAGGTGGCCAAAAACATTCAGTACTTC
CDR3 protein: CASSLRGTGTQVAKNIQYF

D gene: NA
J gene: TRBJ2-1
clone size: NA
V gene: TRBV10-3
CDR3 DNA: TGTGCCATCAGTAAAGCGACTACCCTCGACAATGAGCAGTTCTTC
CDR3 protein: CAISKATTLDNEQFF

D gene: NA
J gene: TRBJ1-1
clone size: NA
V gene: TRBV20-1
CDR3 DNA: TGCAGTGCGGGGAGGGACACTGAAGCTTTCTTT
CDR3 protein: CSAGRDTEAFF

D gene: NA
J gene: TRBJ1-2
clone size: NA
V gene: TRBV18
CDR3 DNA: TGTGCCAGCTCACCCAGGGAGGGGCCTGCCTCTAACTATGGCTACACCTTC
CDR3 protein: CASSPREGPASNYGYTF

D gene: NA
J gene: TRBJ2-1
clone size: NA
V gene: TRBV5-8
CDR3 DNA: TGTGCCAGCACCCCAGGCAGGGATGGGTACAATGAGCAGTTCTTC
CDR3 protein: CASTPGRDGYNEQFF

D gene: TRBD2
J gene: TRBJ2-4
clone size: NA
V gene: TRBV18
CDR3 DNA: TGTGCCAGCTCAGTTTTGCGGGGGGACGAGTCCAAAAACATTCAGTACTTC
CDR3 protein: CASSVLRGDESKNIQYF